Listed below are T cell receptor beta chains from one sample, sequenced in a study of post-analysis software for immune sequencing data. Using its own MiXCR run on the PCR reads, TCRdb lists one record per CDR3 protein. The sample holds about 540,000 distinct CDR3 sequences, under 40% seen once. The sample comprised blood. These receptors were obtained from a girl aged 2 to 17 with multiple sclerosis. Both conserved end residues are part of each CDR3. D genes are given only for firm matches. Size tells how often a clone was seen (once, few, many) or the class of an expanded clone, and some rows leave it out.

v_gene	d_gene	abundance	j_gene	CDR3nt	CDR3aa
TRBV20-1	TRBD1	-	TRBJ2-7	TGCAGTGCCCTGGGAGACAGGGCCTACGAGCAGTACTTC	CSALGDRAYEQYF
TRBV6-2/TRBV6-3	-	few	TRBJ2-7	TGTGCCAGCAGTTACTCGCGAGGACTTACCTACGAGCAGTACTTC	CASSYSRGLTYEQYF
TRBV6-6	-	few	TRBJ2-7	TGTGCCAGCAGTTACCGGCGGCCCGGGGTGGACGAGCAGTACTTC	CASSYRRPGVDEQYF
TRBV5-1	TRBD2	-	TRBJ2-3	TGCGCCAGCAGCCGCGGGGGGGAACTTGGCACAGATACGCAGTATTTT	CASSRGGELGTDTQYF
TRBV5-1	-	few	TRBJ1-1	TGCGCCAGCAGCTTGGCCGAGGGGATGAACACTGAAGCTTTCTTT	CASSLAEGMNTEAFF
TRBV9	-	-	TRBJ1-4	TGTGCCAGCAGCGTAGTCGGGACGGCAACTAATGAAAAACTGTTTTTT	CASSVVGTATNEKLFF
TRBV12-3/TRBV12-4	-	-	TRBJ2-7	TGTGCCAGCAGGCCGGGACTCAGCTACGAGCAGTACTTC	CASRPGLSYEQYF
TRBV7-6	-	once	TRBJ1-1	TGTGCCAGCAGCTTAGGAGGCGCGCGGGGGGTGAACACTGAAGCTTTCTTT	CASSLGGARGVNTEAFF
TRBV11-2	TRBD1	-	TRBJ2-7	TGTGCCAGCAGCTTAGAGTGGACAGGGGGCCTCTACGAGCAGTACTTC	CASSLEWTGGLYEQYF
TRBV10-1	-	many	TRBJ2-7	TGCGCCAGTTCTCCAGGGTCCGCCTACGAGCAGTACTTC	CASSPGSAYEQYF
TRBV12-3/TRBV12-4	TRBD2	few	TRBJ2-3	TGTGCCAGCAGTTATAGCGGGGGGAACACAGATACGCAGTATTTT	CASSYSGGNTDTQYF
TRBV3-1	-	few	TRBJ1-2	TGTGCCAGCAGCCATCTGCAAAAAGGTGGCTACACCTTC	CASSHLQKGGYTF
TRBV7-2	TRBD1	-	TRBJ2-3	TGTGCCAGCAGCTCCGGGACAGGGGGCGGCACAGATACGCAGTATTTT	CASSSGTGGGTDTQYF
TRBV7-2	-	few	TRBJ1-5	TGTGCCAGCAGTTTGACATCTCAGCCCCAGCATTTT	CASSLTSQPQHF
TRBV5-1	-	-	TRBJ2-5	TGCGCCAGCAGCACGGACAGTTTCCAAGAGACCCAGTACTTC	CASSTDSFQETQYF
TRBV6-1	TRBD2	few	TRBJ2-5	TGTGCCAGCAGCCCAAGGTTTTGGAGCGGGGCCCAAGAGACCCAGTACTTC	CASSPRFWSGAQETQYF
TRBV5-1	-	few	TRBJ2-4	TGCGCCAGCAGCTTCTCGGACTCTATCTACGGGCAGTACTTC	CASSFSDSIYGQYF
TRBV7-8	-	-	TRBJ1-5	TGTGCCAGCAGCTCGACGCGGGGAGATCAGCCCCAGCATTTT	CASSSTRGDQPQHF
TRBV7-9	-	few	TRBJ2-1	TGTGCCAGCAGCTTAGCGCTAATAGAAAATGAGCAGTTCTTC	CASSLALIENEQFF
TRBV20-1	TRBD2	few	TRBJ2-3	TGCAGTGCTTCGCCGATTTCCGGGACTAGAGGAGATACGCAGTATTTT	CSASPISGTRGDTQYF
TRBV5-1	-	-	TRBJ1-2	TGCGCCAGCAGGAGGGGGGAATTTAACTATGGCTACACCTTC	CASRRGEFNYGYTF
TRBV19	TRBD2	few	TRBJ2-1	TGTGCCAGTAGTATTAGCGGGCGGACCGATGAGCAGTTCTTC	CASSISGRTDEQFF
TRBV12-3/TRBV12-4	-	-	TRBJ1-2	TGTGCCAGCAGTCGGCGGGCTAACTATGGCTACACCTTC	CASSRRANYGYTF
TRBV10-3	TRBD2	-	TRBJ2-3	TGTGCCATCAGGACTAGCGGGCTCACAGATACGCAGTATTTT	CAIRTSGLTDTQYF
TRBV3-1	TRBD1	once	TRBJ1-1	TGTGCCAGCAGCCAAGTAGAAACACAGGGGACCACTGAAGCTTTCTTT	CASSQVETQGTTEAFF
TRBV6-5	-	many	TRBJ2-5	TGTGCCAGCTGGGCAGTTAGAGAGACCCAGTACTTC	CASWAVRETQYF
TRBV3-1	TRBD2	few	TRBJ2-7	TGTGCCAGCAGCCGACCGGGACTAGCTTACGAGCAGTACTTC	CASSRPGLAYEQYF
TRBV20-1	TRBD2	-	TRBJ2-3	TGCAGTGCTAGAGATCCAGCGGGAATCACAGATACGCAGTATTTT	CSARDPAGITDTQYF
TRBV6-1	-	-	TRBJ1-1	TGTGCCAGCAGTGAGAGTGGATGGACTGAAGCTTTCTTT	CASSESGWTEAFF
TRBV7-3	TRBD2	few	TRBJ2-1	TGTGCCAGCAGACCTAGCGGGGGGGCTAATGAGCAGTTCTTC	CASRPSGGANEQFF
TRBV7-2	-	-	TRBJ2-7	TGTGCCAGCAGCTTGAACCGAGCGTCCTACGAGCAGTACTTC	CASSLNRASYEQYF
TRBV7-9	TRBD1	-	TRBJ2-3	TGTGCCAGCAGCTCAACAGACAGGGAGAGCACAGATACGCAGTATTTT	CASSSTDRESTDTQYF
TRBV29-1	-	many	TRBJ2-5	TGCAGCGTTGAAGATCTTGCGGGGGAGACCCAGTACTTC	CSVEDLAGETQYF
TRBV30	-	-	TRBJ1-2	TGTGCCTGGAGCGATCCGGGAAGCTATGGCTACACCTTC	CAWSDPGSYGYTF
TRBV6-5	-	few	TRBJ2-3	TGTGCCAGCAGACGGAGAGATACGCAGTATTTT	CASRRRDTQYF
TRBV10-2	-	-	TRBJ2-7	TGCGCCAGCAGTGATAGCGGCAGCGTCCAGTACGAGCAGTACTTC	CASSDSGSVQYEQYF
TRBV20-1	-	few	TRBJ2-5	TGCAGTGCTGGGAGAGGGGGGGGAGAGACCCAGTACTTC	CSAGRGGGETQYF
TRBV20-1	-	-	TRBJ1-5	TGCAGTGCTAGAGATGGAGGTATCCCCCACAATCAGCCCCAGCATTTT	CSARDGGIPHNQPQHF
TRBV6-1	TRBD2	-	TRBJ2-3	TGTGCCAGCAGGCCGCTAGCGGGGGTGGGCACAGATATGCAGTATTTT	CASRPLAGVGTDMQYF
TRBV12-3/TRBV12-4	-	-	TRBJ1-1	TGTGCCAGCAGCCTCGGGGACAACACTGAAGCTTTCTTT	CASSLGDNTEAFF
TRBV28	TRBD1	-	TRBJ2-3	TGTGCCAGCAGATCTTTCACAGGGACAGGGGTTACAGATACGCAGTATTTT	CASRSFTGTGVTDTQYF
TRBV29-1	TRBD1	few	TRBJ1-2	TGCAGCGGGTGGGACAGAGCTAACTATGGCTACACCTTC	CSGWDRANYGYTF
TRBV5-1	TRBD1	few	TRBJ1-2	TGCGCCAGCAGCTCCCAACCCGGACAGGTTCCAGTGAGGACCTATGGCTACACCTTC	CASSSQPGQVPVRTYGYTF
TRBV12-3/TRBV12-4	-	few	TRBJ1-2	TGTGCCAGCAGTGAGGGGCTGGGCTACACCTTC	CASSEGLGYTF
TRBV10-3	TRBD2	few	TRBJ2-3	TGTGCCATCAGCCTCGGTAGCGGGCATGATACGCAGTATTTT	CAISLGSGHDTQYF
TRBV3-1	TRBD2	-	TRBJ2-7	TGTGCCAGCAGCCTCTCTGAACTTTGGCCTGCGGGGGAGCGGTACTTC	CASSLSELWPAGERYF
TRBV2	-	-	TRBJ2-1	TGTGCCAGCAGCTCGGCGGCCAGCTCCTACAATGAGCAGTTCTTC	CASSSAASSYNEQFF
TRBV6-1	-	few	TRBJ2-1	TGTGCCAGCAGTGAAGGTTCCAGCTCCTACAATGAGCAGTTCTTC	CASSEGSSSYNEQFF
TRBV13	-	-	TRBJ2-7	TGTGCCAGCAGCGGGGACCCGGACCCCTACGAGCAGTACTTC	CASSGDPDPYEQYF
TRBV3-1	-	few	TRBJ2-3	TGTGCCAGTGAGGGTAGCACAGATACGCAGTATTTT	CASEGSTDTQYF
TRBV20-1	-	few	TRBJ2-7	TGCAGTGCTAGAGATAAGGAGCAGGGGCCCTCCTACGAGCAGTACTTC	CSARDKEQGPSYEQYF
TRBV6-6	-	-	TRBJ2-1	TGTGCCAGCAGTTACTCGCCACTCAATGAGCAGTTCTTC	CASSYSPLNEQFF
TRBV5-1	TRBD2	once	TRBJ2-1	TGCGCCAGCAGCTCCGGGAGGACCTACAATGAGCAGTTCTTC	CASSSGRTYNEQFF
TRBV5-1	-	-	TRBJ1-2	TGCGCCAGCAGCTTGACAGACTATGGCTACACCTTC	CASSLTDYGYTF
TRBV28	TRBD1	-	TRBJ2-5	TGTGCCAGCATTTCCGGGACAGGGATGTCGGAGACCCAGTACTTC	CASISGTGMSETQYF